Below, one TCR beta chain is given with its context. What antigen it recognizes has not been identified. Base qualities are not recorded, but no much larger clone differs from it by a single base. This specimen belongs to a study of T cell changes during pregnancy in multiple sclerosis (dated by TCRdb to the late 2010s). A note on the overall study: The study examined how the T cell repertoire changed over the course of pregnancy in women with multiple sclerosis.

To prepare the library, the immunoSEQ multiplex PCR assay was applied. Imported from immuneACCESS, the table was reduced by TCRdb to in-frame sequences with V and J called. These copies leave out some clones; in studies compared against another copy, an unresolved V gene accounts for under half, and the cause of the remainder is not known. A total of tens of thousands of clones appear in this sample, under 95% of them only once. Jointly, the top ten make up around 0.5% of the sample. The sequencing used CD4+ T cells from peripheral blood mononuclear cells, collected in the second trimester of pregnancy. This TCR came from a female donor with multiple sclerosis, enrolled in a pregnancy study.

Here is the DNA: TGCAGCGTTCGGGATCCTAACTATGGCTACACCTTC. Translated, it reads CSVRDPNYGYTF. The sequence links TRBV29-1 to TRBJ1-2; the D segment cannot be called with confidence. Deletion took 5 bases off V and 0 bases off J, with a span of 7 bases between the germline ends. Sequences SQVTM (CDR1) and ANQGSEA (CDR2) are obtained from the germline V gene. Counted from cysteine to phenylalanine, this CDR3 has 12 amino acids. The DNA shown is the 36-base CDR3, in frame from base 1.